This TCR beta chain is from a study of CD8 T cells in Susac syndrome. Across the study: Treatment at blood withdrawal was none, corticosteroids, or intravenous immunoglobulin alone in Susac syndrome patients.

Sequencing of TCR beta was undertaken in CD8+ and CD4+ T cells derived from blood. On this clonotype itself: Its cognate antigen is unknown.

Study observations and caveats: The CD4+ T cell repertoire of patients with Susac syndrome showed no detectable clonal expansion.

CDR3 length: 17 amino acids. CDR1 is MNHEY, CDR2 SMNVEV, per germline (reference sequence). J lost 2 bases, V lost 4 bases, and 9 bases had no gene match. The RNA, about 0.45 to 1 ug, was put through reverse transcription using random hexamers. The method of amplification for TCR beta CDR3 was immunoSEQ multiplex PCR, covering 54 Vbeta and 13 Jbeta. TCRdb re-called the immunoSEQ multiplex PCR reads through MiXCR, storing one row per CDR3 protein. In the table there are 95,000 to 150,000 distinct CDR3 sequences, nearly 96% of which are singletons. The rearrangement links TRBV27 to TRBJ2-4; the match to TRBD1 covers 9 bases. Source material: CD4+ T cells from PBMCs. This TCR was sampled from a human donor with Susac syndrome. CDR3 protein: CASSSRTGDGTKNIQYF. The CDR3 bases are TGTGCCAGCAGTTCAAGGACAGGGGACGGTACCAAAAACATTCAGTACTTC.